This entry lists 8 T cell receptor beta chains sequenced from one sample in a study of molecular identifiers for immune sequencing clone quantification. TCRdb re-called the PCR reads with MiXCR, one entry per CDR3 protein. The repertoire holds some 650,000 distinct CDR3 sequences, with less than 20% as singletons. Input material: naive CD8+ T cells from blood, with Jurkat cell RNA spiked in. Documented subset: FACS-sorted CD8+CD4-CCR7+CD45RA+ naive T cells. All receptors come from a human donor in good health. Some libraries in this study had Jurkat cell RNA spiked in.

For this clonotype: One base away lies a much larger clone, so this may be a sequencing read error. The CDR3 protein is CVSSQVRAVITEAFF. The CDR3 DNA reads as TGCGTCAGCAGCCAAGTCCGGGCCGTCATCACTGAAGCTTTCTTT. This chain links TRBV4-1 with TRBJ1-1; D is uncertain. Germline-derived CDR1 and CDR2 are MGHRA and YSYEKL. The CDR3 contains 15 residues.

With respect to this clonotype: A clone one base away is much larger, so this may be a read error. The chain is built from TRBV27 and TRBJ1-5; no reliable D call. Per germline, CDR1 MNHEY and CDR2 SMNVEV (reference sequence). This CDR3 is built from 15 residues. In nucleotides, the CDR3 is TGTGCCAGCAGTCTTGGAGGCCCGGGGAAGCAGCCCCTGCATTTT. Encoded protein: CASSLGGPGKQPLHF.

Details on this clonotype: Being one base from a much bigger clone, this may be a read error. Since the CDR3 does not end with the conserved phenylalanine or tryptophan, this likely comes from a read error. V gene TRBV10-3 combines with J gene TRBJ1-1; 10 bases agree with TRBD1. The CDR3 consists of 18 residues. From germline, CDR1 is ENHRY and CDR2 SYGVKD. After removal of 0 bases from V and 6 bases from J, the junction contained 13 bases not matched to a gene. CDR3 coding DNA: TGTGCCATCAGTGAGTCTGTTTTGGGACAGGGGCCCTACTCTGAAGCTTTCTCT. This sequence encodes CAISESVLGQGPYSEAFS.

This clonotype has at least ten counts. The chain uses TRBV12-5 and TRBJ2-7; 9 positions agree with TRBD1. Germline values: CDR1 LGHNT, CDR2 FRNRAP. V was pared by 7 bases and J by 0 bases, with 4 bases of the junction left unmatched. The length of the CDR3 is 14 residues. As DNA, the CDR3 is TGTGCTAGTGCCCAGACAGGGGGCTCCTACGAGCAGTACTTC. It yields the protein CASAQTGGSYEQYF.

This clonotype has a count of ten or more. The genes are TRBV7-9 and TRBJ1-4; D gene uncertain. Germline V gene data show CDR1 as SEHNR and CDR2 as FQNEAQ (reference sequence). CDR3 length equals 15 residues. V was clipped by 1 base and J by 7 bases, with 13 bases between them. The DNA for the CDR3 is TGTGCCAGCAGCTTAGGCGTGGCGCTTGGTGAAAAACTGTTTTTT. This gives the protein CASSLGVALGEKLFF.

The chain employs TRBV20-1 and TRBJ1-5; D might be TRBD1 (5 bases). Germline loops: CDR1 DFQATT, CDR2 SNEGSKA (reference sequence). Trimming stripped 0 bases from V and 0 bases from J, with 9 bases between. This CDR3 has 15 amino acids. The CDR3 region has the DNA TGCAGTGCTAGAGAGGGGGGGGTTAGCAATCAGCCCCAGCATTTT. Translated, it gives CSAREGGVSNQPQHF.

This clonotype came up a few times. The chain links TRBV4-1 to TRBJ2-5, with TRBD2 identical over 7 bases. This CDR3 spans 17 amino acids. Germline loops: CDR1 MGHRA, CDR2 YSYEKL. The junction had 8 bases not matched to a gene; V was cut back by 0 bases and J by 1 base. The CDR3 is CASSQEWGGVIQETQYF. In nucleotides, the CDR3 is TGCGCCAGCAGCCAAGAGTGGGGGGGAGTGATCCAAGAGACCCAGTACTTC.

This clonotype was counted between two and nine times. The genes are TRBV2 and TRBJ2-3; 11 bases are shared with TRBD2. V lost 7 bases, J lost 1 base, and 13 bases stayed unmatched. Germline assignment: CDR1 SNHLY and CDR2 FYNNEI. CDR3 size: 18 residues. The CDR3 nucleotides read TGTGCCAGCAATATAGTCCTAGCGGGGGGAGGGGGCACAGATACGCAGTATTTT. Its translation is CASNIVLAGGGGTDTQYF.